This TCR beta chain was sequenced during a study of cytomegalovirus exposure and HLA in healthy donors. Whole-study findings and limits: The only immune exposure information that was available was CMV serostatus.

Comments on this clone: Its specificity is not known.

PCR primers comprised 60 Vbeta and 13 Jbeta primers. Method: immunoSEQ multiplex PCR; TCRdb's copy keeps in-frame clones and lacks some. The table includes about 85,000 clones, roughly 80% detected once. The sequence was collected from a boy aged 5-17 years in good health and CMV-seronegative. Specimen: PBMCs.

Here the CDR3 reads CASTLGTGRTGELFF. The CDR3 DNA follows: TGTGCCAGCACCTTGGGGACAGGGAGAACCGGGGAGCTGTTTTTT. The rearrangement links TRBV7-6 to TRBJ2-2; 9 bases are shared with TRBD1. Trimming at V came to 7 bases and at J to 5 bases, leaving 8 bases not matched to a gene. CDR3 length: 15 residues. The germline CDR1 and CDR2 sequences are SGHVS and FNYEAQ.